The T cell receptor beta chain under discussion was sequenced for a study of T cell responses to AZD1222 COVID-19 vaccine. With V trimmed by 6 bases and J by 5 bases, 9 bases remained unmatched. Germline V CDR1 and CDR2: SNHLY, FYNNEI. This CDR3 has 15 residues. Remarks on this clone: Its matching antigen is unknown.

Study results and caveats: Of spike-specific TCRs, nearly half reportedly target regions left unmutated in variants. Donors were largely white British and mainly female; clonal diversity was possibly underestimated. Spike-specific TCRs gained breadth and depth after people received two AZD1222 doses. Only 5 or 6 people who got AZD1222 tested seropositive at baseline.

Method: immunoSEQ multiplex PCR; TCRdb's copy keeps in-frame clones and lacks some. The repertoire has some 180,000 clones, around 93% of them found once; the top ten carry under 1.1%. This sequence originates from an adult who received the MenACWY meningococcal vaccine as a control. Here the sequenced sample was peripheral blood, taken 28 days after the second dose of the MenACWY control vaccine. This chain uses TRBV2 with TRBJ2-2, with 7 bases fitting TRBD2. The CDR3 DNA reads TGTGCCAGCAGCAACAGCGGGGCACTTACCGGGGAGCTGTTTTTT. It specifies CASSNSGALTGELFF.